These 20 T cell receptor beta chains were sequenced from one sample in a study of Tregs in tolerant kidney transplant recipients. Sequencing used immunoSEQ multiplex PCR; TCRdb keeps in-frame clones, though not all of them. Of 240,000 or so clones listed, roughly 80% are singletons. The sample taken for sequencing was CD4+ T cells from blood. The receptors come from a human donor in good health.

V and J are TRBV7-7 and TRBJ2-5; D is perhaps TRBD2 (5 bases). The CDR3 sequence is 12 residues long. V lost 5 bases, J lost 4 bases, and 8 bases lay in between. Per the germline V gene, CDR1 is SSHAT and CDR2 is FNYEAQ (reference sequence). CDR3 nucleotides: TGTGCCAGCAGCCCCGGGGTAGAGACCCAGTACTTC. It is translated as CASSPGVETQYF.

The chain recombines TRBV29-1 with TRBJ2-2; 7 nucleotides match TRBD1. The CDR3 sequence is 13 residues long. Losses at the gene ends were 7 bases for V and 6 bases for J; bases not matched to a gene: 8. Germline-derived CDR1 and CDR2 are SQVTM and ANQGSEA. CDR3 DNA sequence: TGCAGCGCGAGCGACAGGGAGTCCGGGGAGCTGTTTTTT. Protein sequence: CSASDRESGELFF.

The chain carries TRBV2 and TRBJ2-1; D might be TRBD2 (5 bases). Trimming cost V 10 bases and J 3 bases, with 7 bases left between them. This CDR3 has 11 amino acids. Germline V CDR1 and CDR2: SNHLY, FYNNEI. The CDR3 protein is CATGFYNEQFF. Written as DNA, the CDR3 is TGTGCCACGGGATTCTACAATGAGCAGTTCTTC.

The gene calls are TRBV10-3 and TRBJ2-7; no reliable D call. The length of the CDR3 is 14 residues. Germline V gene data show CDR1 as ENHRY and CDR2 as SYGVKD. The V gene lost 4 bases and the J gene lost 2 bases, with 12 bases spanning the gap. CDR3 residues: CAISAWNPPYEQYF. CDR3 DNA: TGTGCCATCAGTGCCTGGAACCCACCCTACGAGCAGTACTTC.

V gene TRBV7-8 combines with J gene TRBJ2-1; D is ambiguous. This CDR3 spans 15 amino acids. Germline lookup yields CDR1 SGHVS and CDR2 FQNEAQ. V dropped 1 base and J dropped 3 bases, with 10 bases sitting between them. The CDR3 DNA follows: TGTGCCAGCAGCTTAGACCGACTGGACTACAATGAGCAGTTCTTC. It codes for CASSLDRLDYNEQFF.

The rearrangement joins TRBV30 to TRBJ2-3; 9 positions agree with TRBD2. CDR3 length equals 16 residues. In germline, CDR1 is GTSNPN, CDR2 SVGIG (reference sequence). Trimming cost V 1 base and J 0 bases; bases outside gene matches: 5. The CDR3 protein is CAWSAPLAGSTDTQYF. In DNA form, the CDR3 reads TGTGCCTGGAGTGCCCCCCTAGCGGGGAGCACAGATACGCAGTATTTT.

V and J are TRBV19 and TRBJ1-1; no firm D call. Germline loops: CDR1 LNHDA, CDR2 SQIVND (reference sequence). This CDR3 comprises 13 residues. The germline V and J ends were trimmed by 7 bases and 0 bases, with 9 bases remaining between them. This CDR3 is CASMERLNTEAFF. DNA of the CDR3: TGTGCCAGTATGGAGCGATTGAACACTGAAGCTTTCTTT.

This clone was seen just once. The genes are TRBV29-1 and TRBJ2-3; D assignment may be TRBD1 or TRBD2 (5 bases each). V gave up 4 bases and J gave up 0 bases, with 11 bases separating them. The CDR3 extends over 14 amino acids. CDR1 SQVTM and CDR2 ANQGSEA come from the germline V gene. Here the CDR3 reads CSVGNWDSTDTQYF. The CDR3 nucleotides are TGCAGCGTTGGGAATTGGGACAGCACAGATACGCAGTATTTT.

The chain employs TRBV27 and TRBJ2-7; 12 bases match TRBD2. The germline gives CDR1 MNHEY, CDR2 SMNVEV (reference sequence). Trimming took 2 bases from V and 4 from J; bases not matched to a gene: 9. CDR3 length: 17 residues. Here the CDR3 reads CASSLPTTSGGRYEQYF. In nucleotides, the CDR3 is TGTGCCAGCAGTTTACCCACGACTAGCGGGGGACGATACGAGCAGTACTTC.

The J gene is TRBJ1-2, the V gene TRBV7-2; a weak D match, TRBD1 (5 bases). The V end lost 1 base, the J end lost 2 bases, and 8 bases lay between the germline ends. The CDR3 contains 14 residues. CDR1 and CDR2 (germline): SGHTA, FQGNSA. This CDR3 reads CASSLGGLNYGYTF. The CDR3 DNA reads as TGTGCCAGCAGCTTAGGGGGACTAAACTATGGCTACACCTTC.

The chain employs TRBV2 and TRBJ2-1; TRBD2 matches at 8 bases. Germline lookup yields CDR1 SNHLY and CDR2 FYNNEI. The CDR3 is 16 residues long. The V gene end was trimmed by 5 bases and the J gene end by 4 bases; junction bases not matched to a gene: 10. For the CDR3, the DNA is TGTGCCAGCAGTTCCAAGCCGGGGGGGCCGTACAATGAGCAGTTCTTC. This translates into CASSSKPGGPYNEQFF.

The CDR3 protein is CASSPRPTQPQHF. The CDR3 DNA reads TGTGCCAGCAGTCCGAGACCCACTCAGCCCCAGCATTTT. V is TRBV6-5 and J is TRBJ1-5; D remains ambiguous. V was shortened by 5 bases and J by 6 bases, with 11 bases between the two germline ends. The V gene's germline CDR1 is MNHEY and CDR2 SVGAGI. There are 13 residues in the CDR3.

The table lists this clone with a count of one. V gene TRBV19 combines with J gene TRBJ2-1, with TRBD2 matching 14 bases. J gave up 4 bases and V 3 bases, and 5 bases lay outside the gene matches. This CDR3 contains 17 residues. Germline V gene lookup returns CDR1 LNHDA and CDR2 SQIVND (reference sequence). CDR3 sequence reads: CASSMGTSGGQYNEQFF. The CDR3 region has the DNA TGTGCCAGTAGTATGGGGACTAGCGGGGGACAATACAATGAGCAGTTCTTC.

Here the CDR3 DNA reads TGCGCCAGCACTCGAGGGCAGGGGACGACAGATACGCAGTATTTT. Residues: CASTRGQGTTDTQYF. The chain links TRBV5-1 to TRBJ2-3, with D possibly TRBD1 on 6 matching bases. Germline lookup yields CDR1 SGHRS and CDR2 YFSETQ. The CDR3 has 15 residues. Trimming removed 6 bases from V and 3 bases from J, with 17 bases in between.

The CDR3 is CASSESRPGLEYEQYF. The DNA for the CDR3 is TGCGCCAGCAGTGAGTCGAGGCCCGGACTAGAATACGAGCAGTACTTC. The V and J genes are TRBV10-1 and TRBJ2-5, with 7 bases that match TRBD2. Gene TRBJ2-7 matches the end of the DNA better, so the J call may be wrong. The CDR3 has 16 amino acids. Germline CDR1 reads WNHNN; CDR2 reads SYGVQD (reference sequence).

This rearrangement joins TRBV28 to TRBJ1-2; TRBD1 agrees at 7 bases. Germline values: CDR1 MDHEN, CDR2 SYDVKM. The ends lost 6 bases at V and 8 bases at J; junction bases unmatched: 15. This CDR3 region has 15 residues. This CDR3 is CASRPGTARERGYTF. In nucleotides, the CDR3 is TGTGCCAGCAGGCCAGGGACAGCCCGGGAGCGGGGCTACACCTTC.

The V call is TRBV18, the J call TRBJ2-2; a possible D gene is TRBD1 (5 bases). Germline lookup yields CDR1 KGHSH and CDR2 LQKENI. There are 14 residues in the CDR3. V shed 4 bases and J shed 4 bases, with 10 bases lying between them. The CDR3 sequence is CASSRRQTTGELFF. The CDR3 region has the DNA TGTGCCAGCTCACGACGACAGACCACCGGGGAGCTGTTTTTT.

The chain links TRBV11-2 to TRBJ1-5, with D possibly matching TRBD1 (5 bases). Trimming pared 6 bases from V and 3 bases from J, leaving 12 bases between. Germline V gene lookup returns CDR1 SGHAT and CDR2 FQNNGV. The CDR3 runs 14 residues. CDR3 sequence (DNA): TGTGCCAGCAGGCCCAGGGCCCCCAATCAGCCCCAGCATTTT. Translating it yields CASRPRAPNQPQHF.

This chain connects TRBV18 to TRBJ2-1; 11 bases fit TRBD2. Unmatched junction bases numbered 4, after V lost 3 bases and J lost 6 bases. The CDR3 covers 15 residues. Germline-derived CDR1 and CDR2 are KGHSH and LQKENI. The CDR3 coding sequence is TGTGCCAGCTCACCGCGACTAGCGGGAAGCAATGAGCAGTTCTTC. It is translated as CASSPRLAGSNEQFF. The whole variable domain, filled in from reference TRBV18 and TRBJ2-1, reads NAGVMQNPRHLVRRRGQEARLRCSPMKGHSHVYWYRQLPEEGLKFMVYLQKENIIDESGMPKERFSAEFPKEGPSILRIQQVVRGDSAAYFCASSPRLAGSNEQFFGPGTRLTVL.

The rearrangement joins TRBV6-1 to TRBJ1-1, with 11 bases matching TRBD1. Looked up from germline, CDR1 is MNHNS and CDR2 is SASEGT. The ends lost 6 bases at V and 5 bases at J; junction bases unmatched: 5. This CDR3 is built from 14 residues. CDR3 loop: CASRNGQGATEAFF. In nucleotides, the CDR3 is TGTGCCAGCAGGAACGGACAGGGGGCGACTGAAGCTTTCTTT.